The 2 T cell receptor beta chains listed next were all sequenced from one sample in a study of CD8 T cells in ankylosing spondylitis. TCRdb re-called the 5' RACE reads through MiXCR, storing one row per CDR3 protein. The table shows approximately 220,000 distinct CDR3 sequences, with roughly 24% occurring only once. The specimen was blood, either unsorted or a sorted T cell fraction (not recorded which). Receptors originate from a male donor with ankylosing spondylitis or in good health (not recorded which).

This clonotype was seen many times. The chain recombines TRBV20-1 with TRBJ1-4; no clear D gene. Germline values: CDR1 DFQATT, CDR2 SNEGSKA (reference sequence). The CDR3 spans 13 residues. V was clipped by 6 bases and J by 4 bases, with 12 bases between them. The CDR3 nucleotides read TGCAGTGCGGAGGCGGACCATAATGAAAAACTGTTTTTT. Translation gives CSAEADHNEKLFF.

The chain joins TRBV6-6 to TRBJ1-5, with D possibly matching TRBD1 (5 bases). The CDR3 length is 13 residues. Germline V gene sequence: CDR1 MNHNY, CDR2 SVGAGI (reference sequence). Between the trimmed V and J ends, which lost 8 bases and 3 bases, there was a span of 11 bases. DNA of the CDR3: TGTGCCAGCGCCGGGGCCCCCAATCAGCCCCAGCATTTT. Amino acid sequence: CASAGAPNQPQHF.